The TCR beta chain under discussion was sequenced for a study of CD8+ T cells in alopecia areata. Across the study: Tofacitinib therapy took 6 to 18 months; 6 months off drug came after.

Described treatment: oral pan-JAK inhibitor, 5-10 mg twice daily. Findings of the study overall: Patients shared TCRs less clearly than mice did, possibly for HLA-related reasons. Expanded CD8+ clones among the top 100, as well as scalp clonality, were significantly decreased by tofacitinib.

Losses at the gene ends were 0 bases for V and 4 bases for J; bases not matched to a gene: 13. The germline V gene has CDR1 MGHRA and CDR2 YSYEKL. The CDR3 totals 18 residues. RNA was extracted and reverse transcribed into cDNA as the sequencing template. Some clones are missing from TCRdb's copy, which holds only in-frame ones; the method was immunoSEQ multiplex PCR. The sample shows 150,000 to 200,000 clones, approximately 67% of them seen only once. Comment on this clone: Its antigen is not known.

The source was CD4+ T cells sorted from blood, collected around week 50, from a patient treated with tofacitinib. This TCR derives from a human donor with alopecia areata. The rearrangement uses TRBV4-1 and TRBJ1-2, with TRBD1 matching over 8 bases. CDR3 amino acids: CASSQETMGAGGIYGYTF. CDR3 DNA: TGCGCCAGCAGCCAAGAGACGATGGGAGCAGGGGGCATCTATGGCTACACCTTC.